This T cell receptor (beta chain) is from a study of blood T cells in healthy people across ages. Combining a sample-barcoded 5' primer with a J-beta primer mix, a second PCR ran for about 6 to 11 cycles. In TCRdb, the 5' RACE reads were re-called with MiXCR into one record per CDR3 protein. The table records 650,000 to 1,000,000 distinct CDR3 sequences, around half of them present only once. The receptor was isolated from a man at least 80 years old in good health. Sequencing was done on a sample of blood.

The DNA for the CDR3 is TGTGCCAGCAGTATCGCGGACCGCTCTGGAGATACGCAGTATTTT. Its protein is CASSIADRSGDTQYF. The chain uses TRBV12-3 or TRBV12-4 and TRBJ2-3; D not resolved. V was cut by 5 bases and J by 5 bases, with 17 bases left in between. CDR3 length: 15 residues.